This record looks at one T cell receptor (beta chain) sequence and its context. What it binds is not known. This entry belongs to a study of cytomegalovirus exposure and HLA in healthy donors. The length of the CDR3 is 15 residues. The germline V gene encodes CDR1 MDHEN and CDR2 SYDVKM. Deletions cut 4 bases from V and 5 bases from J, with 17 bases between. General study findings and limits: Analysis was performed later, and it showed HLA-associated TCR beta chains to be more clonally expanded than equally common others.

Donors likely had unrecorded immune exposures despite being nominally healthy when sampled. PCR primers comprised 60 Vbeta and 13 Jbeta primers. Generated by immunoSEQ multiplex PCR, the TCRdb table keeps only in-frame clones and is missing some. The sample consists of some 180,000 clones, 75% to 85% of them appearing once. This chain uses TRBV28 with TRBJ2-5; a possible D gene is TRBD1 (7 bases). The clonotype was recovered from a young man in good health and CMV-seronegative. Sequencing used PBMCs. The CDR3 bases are TGTGCCAGCAGTTCCCTAGGAGGGGGCCAGGAGACCCAGTACTTC. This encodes CASSSLGGGQETQYF.